The 8 T cell receptor beta chains presented below share a single source sample, sequenced in a study of shared clonotypes between healthy human individuals (dated by TCRdb to 2018 to 2020). Preparation of the library involved the immunoSEQ multiplex PCR assay. The table was pulled from immuneACCESS by TCRdb, which kept in-frame rearrangements only. Such tables lose some clones; where checked, under half of the loss comes from unresolved V genes, and the rest has no known cause. The sample table shows fewer than 850,000 clones, and around 90% are seen once. The ten largest clones take up 34% of the sample. Sequencing used memory CD8+ T cells from PBMCs. The sample's cell subset or site label, in plain terms: CD45RO+ cells pooled with CCR7-negative TemRA cells. The receptor set was obtained from a man aged 18 to 35 in good health. Some clones in this sample may be carry-over from other donors' samples.

The V and J genes are TRBV7-2 and TRBJ2-1, with D perhaps given as TRBD1 or TRBD2 (5 bases each). Trimming pared 5 bases from V and 3 bases from J, leaving 14 bases between. Germline V gives CDR1 SGHTA, CDR2 FQGNSA. This CDR3 spans 15 amino acids. The CDR3 is CASSRRDGNYNEQFF. The CDR3 DNA follows: TGTGCCAGCAGCCGCCGGGACGGTAACTACAATGAGCAGTTCTTC.

This clone was found once. At one end, the junction sequence differs from germline, possibly due to a read error. This chain links TRBV12-5 with TRBJ1-1, with D unresolved. The germline gives CDR1 LGHNT, CDR2 FRNRAP. The CDR3 has 12 residues. Here the CDR3 reads CASGPLGAGILF. Written as DNA, the CDR3 is TGTGCTAGTGGGCCGCTCGGAGCCGGAATACTTTTT.

The gene calls are TRBV7-9 and TRBJ1-1; 7 nucleotides agree with TRBD1. This CDR3 has 17 residues. Per the germline V gene, CDR1 is SEHNR and CDR2 is FQNEAQ (reference sequence). The ends lost 3 bases at V and 0 bases at J; junction bases unmatched: 10. The CDR3 sequence is CASSLPTGSAVNTEAFF. The DNA for the CDR3 is TGTGCCAGCAGCTTGCCGACAGGGTCGGCGGTGAACACTGAAGCTTTCTTT.

The rearrangement joins TRBV30 to TRBJ2-7; TRBD1 matches 7 bases. V lost 1 base, J lost 2 bases, and 14 bases stayed unmatched. Germline-derived CDR1 and CDR2 are GTSNPN and SVGIG (reference sequence). This CDR3 comprises 17 residues. CDR3 in DNA: TGTGCCTGGAGTGATTCTCAATACAGGGGTTGGGCCTACGAGCAGTACTTC. Translating it yields CAWSDSQYRGWAYEQYF. The full variable domain, completed using reference TRBV30 and TRBJ2-7, is SQTIHQWPATLVQPVGSPLSLECTVEGTSNPNLYWYRQAAGRGLQLLFYSVGIGQISSEVPQNLSASRPQDRQFILSSKKLLLSDSGFYLCAWSDSQYRGWAYEQYFGPGTRLTVT.

The chain joins TRBV27 to TRBJ2-7; D uncertain. V dropped 1 base and J dropped 3 bases, with 13 bases sitting between them. The CDR3 has 15 residues. The germline V gene encodes CDR1 MNHEY and CDR2 SMNVEV (reference sequence). The CDR3 sequence: CASSLFHPSRYEQYF. The CDR3 DNA reads TGTGCCAGCAGTTTATTCCATCCAAGTCGCTACGAGCAGTACTTC.

This sequence joins TRBV27 and TRBJ2-1; D uncertain. Germline loops: CDR1 MNHEY, CDR2 SMNVEV (reference sequence). CDR3 length: 15 amino acids. V was pared by 4 bases and J by 4 bases, with 14 bases between. CDR3 amino acids: CASSSPGGVYNEQFF. Written as DNA, the CDR3 is TGTGCCAGCAGTTCTCCAGGCGGAGTTTACAATGAGCAGTTCTTC.

V gene TRBV27 combines with J gene TRBJ1-1; D call uncertain. The CDR3 covers 15 residues. V lost 0 bases and J 1 base, leaving 9 bases between the germline ends. Germline-derived CDR1 and CDR2 are MNHEY and SMNVEV (reference sequence). As DNA, the CDR3 is TGTGCCAGCAGTTTATCGAGCAGCAAGAACACTGAAGCTTTCTTT. It encodes CASSLSSSKNTEAFF.

The chain uses TRBV4-3 and TRBJ2-7, with TRBD1 matching 7 bases. V lost 1 base to trimming and J lost 6 bases; unmatched junction nucleotides: 6. Per germline, CDR1 LGHNA and CDR2 YSLEER. CDR3 length: 14 residues. Written as DNA, the CDR3 is TGCGCCAGCAGCCAAGGAACAGGGGATATCGAGCAGTACTTC. It is translated as CASSQGTGDIEQYF.